This passage covers 15 T cell receptor beta chains from one sample sequenced in a study of T cell changes during pregnancy in multiple sclerosis. Profiled with immunoSEQ multiplex PCR; TCRdb holds only in-frame clones, not every one. The sample lists roughly 110,000 clones, 80% to 95% occurring once. Sequencing used peripheral blood, obtained in the third trimester of pregnancy. The receptors derive from a female donor in good health, enrolled as a control in a pregnancy study.

The V gene is TRBV19, the J gene TRBJ2-6; possibly TRBD1 for D (6 bases). Germline V gives CDR1 LNHDA, CDR2 SQIVND (reference sequence). V dropped 4 bases and J dropped 0 bases, with 19 bases sitting between them. The CDR3 spans 19 residues. CDR3 sequence (DNA): TGTGCCAGTAGTACACGGAAGACAGGTGAATTCTCTGGGGCCAACGTCCTGACTTTC. Protein: CASSTRKTGEFSGANVLTF.

This clone was detected only a few times. This chain uses TRBV7-8 with TRBJ1-1; no clear D gene. The CDR3 contains 14 residues. V lost 7 bases to trimming and J lost 1 base, with 13 bases between them. Per the germline V gene, CDR1 is SGHVS and CDR2 is FQNEAQ. CDR3 in amino acids: CASTPLTENTEAFF. The DNA for the CDR3 is TGTGCCAGCACCCCACTAACGGAGAACACTGAAGCTTTCTTT. The variable domain in full, with the rest retrieved from reference TRBV7-8 and TRBJ1-1, is GAGVSQSPRYKVAKRGQDVALRCDPISGHVSLFWYQQALGQGPEFLTYFQNEAQLDKSGLPSDRFFAERPEGSVSTLKIQRTQQEDSAVYLCASTPLTENTEAFFGQGTRLTVV.

The J gene is TRBJ2-5, the V gene TRBV4-2; no definite D call. Germline V lookup: CDR1 LGHNA, CDR2 YNFKEQ. The germline V and J ends were trimmed by 1 base and 3 bases, with 6 bases remaining between them. CDR3 size: 13 residues. CDR3 in DNA: TGTGCCAGCAGCCAAGTAGCTAAAGAGACCCAGTACTTC. It specifies CASSQVAKETQYF.

The rearrangement joins TRBV6-1 to TRBJ1-2; TRBD1 is a possible D gene (6 bases). The V gene lost 2 bases and the J gene lost 3 bases, with 10 bases spanning the gap. CDR3 length: 14 residues. The germline V gene has CDR1 MNHNS and CDR2 SASEGT. The CDR3 DNA follows: TGTGCCAGCAGTGAAAGGACAGACTACTATGGCTACACCTTC. As protein: CASSERTDYYGYTF.

The chain carries TRBV7-2 and TRBJ1-5, with D possibly TRBD1 on 5 matching bases. The CDR3 has 14 amino acids. Per germline, CDR1 SGHTA and CDR2 FQGNSA. The V end lost 2 bases, the J end lost 6 bases, and 11 bases lay between the germline ends. As DNA, the CDR3 is TGTGCCAGCAGCTTAAGGAGGGGTAGTCAGCCCCAGCATTTT. Translated, it gives CASSLRRGSQPQHF.

CDR3 residues: CASSLERDYGYTF. CDR3 bases: TGTGCCAGCTCTCTGGAGAGAGACTATGGCTACACCTTC. The J gene is TRBJ1-2, the V gene TRBV7-8; D is uncertain. This CDR3 is 13 amino acids long. The V end was cut by 8 bases, the J end by 3 bases, with 13 bases between. Germline assignment: CDR1 SGHVS and CDR2 FQNEAQ. Full variable domain (missing parts from reference TRBV7-8 and TRBJ1-2): GAGVSQSPRYKVAKRGQDVALRCDPISGHVSLFWYQQALGQGPEFLTYFQNEAQLDKSGLPSDRFFAERPEGSVSTLKIQRTQQEDSAVYLCASSLERDYGYTFGSGTRLTVV.

V usage is TRBV6-6 and J usage is TRBJ2-7, with TRBD1 as a possible D gene (6 bases). CDR3 length: 15 amino acids. V shed 0 bases and J shed 5 bases, with 14 bases lying between them. CDR1 and CDR2 (germline): MNHNY, SVGAGI (reference sequence). The CDR3: CASSYSQGRLDEQYF. The CDR3 DNA reads TGTGCCAGCAGTTACTCACAGGGTAGGTTGGACGAGCAGTACTTC.

The gene calls are TRBV4-3 and TRBJ2-5, with D tentatively TRBD2 (6 bases). The CDR3 runs 16 residues. CDR1 is LGHNA, CDR2 YSLEER, per germline. Trimming removed 0 bases from V and 3 bases from J, with 14 bases in between. The CDR3, as DNA: TGCGCCAGCAGCCAAGATCAGGCTGGCGGGGAAGAGACCCAGTACTTC. Translation: CASSQDQAGGEETQYF.

The rearrangement links TRBV5-6 to TRBJ1-4; D unclear. Germline values: CDR1 SGHDT, CDR2 YYEEEE. V dropped 4 bases and J dropped 4 bases, with 14 bases sitting between them. CDR3 length equals 15 residues. The CDR3 spells CASSQQGGFNEKLFF. The CDR3 coding sequence is TGTGCCAGCAGCCAACAAGGAGGCTTTAATGAAAAACTGTTTTTT.

The chain employs TRBV2 and TRBJ2-7, with TRBD1 matching 8 bases. This CDR3 spans 15 amino acids. In germline, CDR1 is SNHLY, CDR2 FYNNEI. With 5 bases clipped from V and 2 bases from J, the junction kept 8 bases outside the gene matches. This chain's CDR3 is CASSTDRVTAYEQYF. The CDR3 nucleotides are TGTGCCAGCAGTACGGACAGGGTGACCGCCTACGAGCAGTACTTC.

V usage is TRBV28 and J usage is TRBJ1-3, with a tentative D call TRBD1 (5 bases). This CDR3 comprises 13 residues. Per the germline V gene, CDR1 is MDHEN and CDR2 is SYDVKM. The V gene lost 6 bases and the J gene lost 6 bases, with 12 bases spanning the gap. CDR3 region: CASSRQGANTIYF. CDR3 DNA sequence: TGTGCCAGCAGCCGCCAAGGGGCAAACACCATATATTTT.

This clone was counted once. The rearrangement links TRBV29-1 to TRBJ2-3, with D perhaps matching TRBD2 (5 bases). V was shortened by 2 bases and J by 2 bases, with 11 bases between the two germline ends. CDR3 length: 14 residues. In germline, CDR1 is SQVTM, CDR2 ANQGSEA. This chain's CDR3 is CSVEPGLNTDTQYF. The DNA for the CDR3 is TGCAGCGTTGAACCGGGATTAAACACAGATACGCAGTATTTT.

This CDR3 is CASSPNHRGHPRGYTF. In DNA form, the CDR3 reads TGCGCCAGCAGCCCCAATCACAGGGGGCATCCTCGGGGCTACACCTTC. The rearrangement links TRBV5-1 to TRBJ1-2; 9 nucleotides agree with TRBD1. Per germline, CDR1 SGHRS and CDR2 YFSETQ. V was clipped by 4 bases and J by 8 bases; unmatched bases: 15. This CDR3 comprises 16 residues.

This clone was seen many times. The gene calls are TRBV6-4 and TRBJ2-3; 11 positions agree with TRBD2. V shed 0 bases, J shed 4 bases, and the junction held 0 bases outside the gene matches. CDR3 size: 15 residues. Germline V CDR1 and CDR2: MRHNA, SNTAGT. In DNA, the CDR3 is TGTGCCAGCAGTGACTCTAGCGGGGGGGCAGATACGCAGTATTTT. Translated: CASSDSSGGADTQYF.

This clone was counted a single time. This sequence joins TRBV5-1 and TRBJ2-3; TRBD2 is a possible D gene (7 bases). Germline V gene sequence: CDR1 SGHRS, CDR2 YFSETQ. The V end lost 5 bases, the J end lost 5 bases, and 21 bases lay between the germline ends. This CDR3 contains 16 residues. The CDR3 sequence: CASSAMGRGGRDTQYF. In DNA form, the CDR3 reads TGCGCCAGCAGTGCCATGGGGCGCGGGGGCAGAGATACGCAGTATTTT.